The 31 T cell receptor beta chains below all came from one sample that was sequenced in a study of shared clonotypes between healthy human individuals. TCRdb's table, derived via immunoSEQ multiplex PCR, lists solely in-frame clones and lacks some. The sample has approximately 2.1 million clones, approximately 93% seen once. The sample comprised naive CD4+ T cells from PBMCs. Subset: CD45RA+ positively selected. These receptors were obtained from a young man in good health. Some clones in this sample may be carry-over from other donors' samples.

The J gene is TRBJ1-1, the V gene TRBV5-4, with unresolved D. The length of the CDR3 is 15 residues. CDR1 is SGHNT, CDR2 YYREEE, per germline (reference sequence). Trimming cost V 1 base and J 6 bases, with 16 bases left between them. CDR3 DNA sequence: TGTGCCAGCAGCTTGAATTGGATCCCCGGAGCTGAAGCTTTCTTT. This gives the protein CASSLNWIPGAEAFF.

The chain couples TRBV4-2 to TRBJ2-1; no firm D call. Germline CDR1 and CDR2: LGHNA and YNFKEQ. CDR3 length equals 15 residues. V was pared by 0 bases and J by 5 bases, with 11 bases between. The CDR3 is CASSQDILTNNEQFF. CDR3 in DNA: TGTGCCAGCAGCCAAGATATTCTCACCAACAATGAGCAGTTCTTC.

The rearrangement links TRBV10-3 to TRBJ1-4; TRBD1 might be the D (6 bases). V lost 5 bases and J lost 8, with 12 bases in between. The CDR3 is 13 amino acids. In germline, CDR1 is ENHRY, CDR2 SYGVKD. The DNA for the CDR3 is TGTGCCATCAGTCCCGGAACAGGGGAAAAACTGTTTTTT. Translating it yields CAISPGTGEKLFF.

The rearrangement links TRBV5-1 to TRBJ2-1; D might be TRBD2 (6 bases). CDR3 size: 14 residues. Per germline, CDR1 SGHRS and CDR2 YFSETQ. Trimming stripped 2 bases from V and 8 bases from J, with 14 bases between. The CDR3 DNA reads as TGCGCCAGCAGCTTTGGAGGAGGGGCGGATGAGCAGTTCTTC. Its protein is CASSFGGGADEQFF.

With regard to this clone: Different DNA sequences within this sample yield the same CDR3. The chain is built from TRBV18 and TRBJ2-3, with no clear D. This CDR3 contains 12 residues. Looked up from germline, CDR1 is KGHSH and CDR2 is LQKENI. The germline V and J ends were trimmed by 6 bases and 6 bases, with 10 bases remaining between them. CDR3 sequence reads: CASSPPLDTQYF. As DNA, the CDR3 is TGTGCCAGCTCCCCCCCCCTCGATACGCAGTATTTT.

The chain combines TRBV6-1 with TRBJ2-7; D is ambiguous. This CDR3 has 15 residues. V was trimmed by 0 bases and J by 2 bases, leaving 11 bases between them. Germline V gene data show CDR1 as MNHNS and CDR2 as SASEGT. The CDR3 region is CASSEAGRAPYEQYF. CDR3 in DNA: TGTGCCAGCAGTGAAGCGGGTAGGGCCCCCTACGAGCAGTACTTC.

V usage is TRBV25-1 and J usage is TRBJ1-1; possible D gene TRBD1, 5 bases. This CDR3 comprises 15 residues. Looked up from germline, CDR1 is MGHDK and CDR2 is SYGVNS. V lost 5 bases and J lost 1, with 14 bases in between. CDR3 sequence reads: CASSPQSGGNTEAFF. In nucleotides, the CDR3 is TGTGCCAGCAGTCCCCAATCCGGGGGGAACACTGAAGCTTTCTTT. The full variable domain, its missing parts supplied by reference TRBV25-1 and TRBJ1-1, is EADIYQTPRYLVIGTGKKITLECSQTMGHDKMYWYQQDPGMELHLIHYSYGVNSTEKGDLSSESTVSRIRTEHFPLTLESARPSHTSQYLCASSPQSGGNTEAFFGQGTRLTVV.

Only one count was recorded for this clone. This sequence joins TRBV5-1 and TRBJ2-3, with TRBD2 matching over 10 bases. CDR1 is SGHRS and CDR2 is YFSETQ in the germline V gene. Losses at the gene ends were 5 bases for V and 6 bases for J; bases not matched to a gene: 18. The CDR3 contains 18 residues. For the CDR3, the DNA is TGCGCCAGCAGGCTAGCGGGAGATTCCTCCTTCCACCTCGATACGCAGTATTTT. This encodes CASRLAGDSSFHLDTQYF.

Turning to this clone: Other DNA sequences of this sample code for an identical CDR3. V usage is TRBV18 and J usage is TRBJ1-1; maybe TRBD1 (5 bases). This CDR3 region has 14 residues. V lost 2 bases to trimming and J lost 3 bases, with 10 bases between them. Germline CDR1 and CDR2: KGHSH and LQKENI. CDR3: CASSPTTGDTEAFF. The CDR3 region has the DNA TGTGCCAGCTCACCAACGACGGGGGACACTGAAGCTTTCTTT.

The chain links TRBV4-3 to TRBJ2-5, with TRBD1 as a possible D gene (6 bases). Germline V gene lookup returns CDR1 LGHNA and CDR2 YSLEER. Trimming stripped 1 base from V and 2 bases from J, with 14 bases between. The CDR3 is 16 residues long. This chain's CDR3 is CASSQGETGGQETQYF. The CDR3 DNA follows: TGCGCCAGCAGCCAAGGGGAGACAGGAGGTCAAGAGACCCAGTACTTC.

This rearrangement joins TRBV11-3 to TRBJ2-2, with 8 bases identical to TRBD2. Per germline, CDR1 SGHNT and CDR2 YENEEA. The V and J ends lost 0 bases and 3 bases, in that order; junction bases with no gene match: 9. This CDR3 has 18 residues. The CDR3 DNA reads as TGTGCCAGCAGCTTAGATTCGGGCGGGACTAGATACACCGGGGAGCTGTTTTTT. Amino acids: CASSLDSGGTRYTGELFF.

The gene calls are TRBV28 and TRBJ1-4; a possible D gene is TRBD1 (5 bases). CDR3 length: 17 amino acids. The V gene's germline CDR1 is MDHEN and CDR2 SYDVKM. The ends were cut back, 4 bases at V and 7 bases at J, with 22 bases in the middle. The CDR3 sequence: CASSYLLVRAHSEKLFF. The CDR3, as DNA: TGTGCCAGCAGTTATCTCCTGGTCAGGGCGCACAGTGAAAAACTGTTTTTT.

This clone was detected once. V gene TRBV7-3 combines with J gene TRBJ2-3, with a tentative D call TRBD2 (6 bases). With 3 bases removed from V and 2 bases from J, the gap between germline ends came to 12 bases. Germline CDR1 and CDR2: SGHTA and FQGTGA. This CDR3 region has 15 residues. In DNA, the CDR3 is TGTGCCAGCAGCTTTTTTCCGGGAGTCACAGATACGCAGTATTTT. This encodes CASSFFPGVTDTQYF.

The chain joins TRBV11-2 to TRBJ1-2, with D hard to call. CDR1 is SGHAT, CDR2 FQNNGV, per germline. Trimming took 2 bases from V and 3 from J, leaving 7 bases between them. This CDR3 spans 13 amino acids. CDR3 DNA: TGTGCCAGCAGCTTACGAGGATACTATGGCTACACCTTC. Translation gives CASSLRGYYGYTF.

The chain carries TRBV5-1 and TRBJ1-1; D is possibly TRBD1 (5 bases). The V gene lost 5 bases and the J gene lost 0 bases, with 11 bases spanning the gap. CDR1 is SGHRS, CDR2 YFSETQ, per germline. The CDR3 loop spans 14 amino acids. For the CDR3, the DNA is TGCGCCAGCAGGCCGACAGACATGAACACTGAAGCTTTCTTT. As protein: CASRPTDMNTEAFF. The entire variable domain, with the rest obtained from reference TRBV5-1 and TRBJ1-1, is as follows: KAGVTQTPRYLIKTRGQQVTLSCSPISGHRSVSWYQQTPGQGLQFLFEYFSETQRNKGNFPGRFSGRQFSNSRSEMNVSTLELGDSALYLCASRPTDMNTEAFFGQGTRLTVV.

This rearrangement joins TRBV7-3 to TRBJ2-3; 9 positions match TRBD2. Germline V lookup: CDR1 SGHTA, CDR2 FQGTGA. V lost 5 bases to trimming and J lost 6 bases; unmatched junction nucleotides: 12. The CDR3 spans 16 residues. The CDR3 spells CASSILGGRATDTQYF. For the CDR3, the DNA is TGTGCCAGCAGCATCCTAGGCGGGAGGGCTACCGATACGCAGTATTTT.

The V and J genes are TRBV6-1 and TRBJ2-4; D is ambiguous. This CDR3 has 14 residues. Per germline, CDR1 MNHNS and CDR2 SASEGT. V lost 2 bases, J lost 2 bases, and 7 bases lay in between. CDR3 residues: CASSESRTKNIQYF. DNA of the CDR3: TGTGCCAGCAGTGAAAGTAGAACCAAAAACATTCAGTACTTC.

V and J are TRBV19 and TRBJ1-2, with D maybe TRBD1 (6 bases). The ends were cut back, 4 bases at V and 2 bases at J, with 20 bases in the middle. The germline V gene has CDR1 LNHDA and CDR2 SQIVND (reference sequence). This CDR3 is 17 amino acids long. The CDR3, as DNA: TGTGCCAGTAGTAGGGGACCCCAGGGGACTTTGAACTATGGCTACACCTTC. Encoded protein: CASSRGPQGTLNYGYTF.

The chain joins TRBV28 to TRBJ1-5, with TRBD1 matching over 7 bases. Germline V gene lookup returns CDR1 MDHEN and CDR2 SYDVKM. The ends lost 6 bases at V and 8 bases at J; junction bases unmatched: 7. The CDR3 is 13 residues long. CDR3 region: CASSDRDEEPQHF. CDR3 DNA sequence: TGTGCCAGCAGCGACAGGGATGAGGAGCCCCAGCATTTT.

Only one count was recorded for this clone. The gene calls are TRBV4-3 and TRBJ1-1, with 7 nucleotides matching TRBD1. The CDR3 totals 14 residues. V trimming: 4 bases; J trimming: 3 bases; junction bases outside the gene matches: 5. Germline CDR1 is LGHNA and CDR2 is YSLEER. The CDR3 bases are TGCGCCAGCAGCCCGGGACAGCCATACACTGAAGCTTTCTTT. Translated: CASSPGQPYTEAFF.

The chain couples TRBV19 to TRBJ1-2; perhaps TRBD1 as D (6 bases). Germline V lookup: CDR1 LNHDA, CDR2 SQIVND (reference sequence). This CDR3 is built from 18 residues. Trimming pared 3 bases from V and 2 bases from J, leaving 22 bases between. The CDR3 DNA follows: TGTGCCAGTAGTATTTCACGTGGGGGGGCACAGCGAAACTATGGCTACACCTTC. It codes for CASSISRGGAQRNYGYTF.

CDR3 nucleotide sequence: TGTGCCACCAGCAGAGCAACGTATTTGACAGCCAACGAGCAGTACTTC. It is translated as CATSRATYLTANEQYF. The chain recombines TRBV15 with TRBJ2-7; a weak D match, TRBD1 (5 bases). The V gene's germline CDR1 is LNHNV and CDR2 YYDKDF (reference sequence). Trimming left V 1 base short and J 5 bases short, with 18 bases between. The CDR3 is 16 amino acids. Variable domain in full (rest from reference TRBV15 and TRBJ2-7): DAMVIQNPRYQVTQFGKPVTLSCSQTLNHNVMYWYQQKSSQAPKLLFHYYDKDFNNEADTPDNFQSRRPNTSFCFLDIRSPGLGDTAMYLCATSRATYLTANEQYFGPGTRLTVT.

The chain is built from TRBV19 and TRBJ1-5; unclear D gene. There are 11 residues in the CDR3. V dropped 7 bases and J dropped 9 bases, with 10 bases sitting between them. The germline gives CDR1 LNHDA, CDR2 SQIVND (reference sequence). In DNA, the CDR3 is TGTGCCAGTATGGGGTGGGGGCCCCAGCATTTT. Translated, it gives CASMGWGPQHF.

The CDR3, as DNA: TGTGCCAGCAGTGCCCCGGGACTGGACTACAATGAGCAGTTCTTC. Encoded protein: CASSAPGLDYNEQFF. The chain uses TRBV6-5 and TRBJ2-1; D might be TRBD2 (6 bases). Germline V lookup: CDR1 MNHEY, CDR2 SVGAGI. With 5 bases removed from V and 3 bases from J, the gap between germline ends came to 14 bases. There are 15 residues in the CDR3.

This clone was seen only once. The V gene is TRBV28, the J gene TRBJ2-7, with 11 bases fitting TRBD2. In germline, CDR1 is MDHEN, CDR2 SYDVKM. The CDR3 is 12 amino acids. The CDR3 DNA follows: TGTGCAAGTACTAGCGGGAGCTCCGAGCAGTACTTC. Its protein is CASTSGSSEQYF.

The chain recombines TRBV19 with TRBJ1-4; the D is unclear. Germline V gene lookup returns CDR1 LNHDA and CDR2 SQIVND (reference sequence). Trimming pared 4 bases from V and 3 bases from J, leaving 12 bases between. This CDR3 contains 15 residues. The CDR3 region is CASSSPGYSNEKLFF. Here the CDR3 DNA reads TGTGCCAGTAGTAGTCCGGGGTATTCTAATGAAAAACTGTTTTTT.

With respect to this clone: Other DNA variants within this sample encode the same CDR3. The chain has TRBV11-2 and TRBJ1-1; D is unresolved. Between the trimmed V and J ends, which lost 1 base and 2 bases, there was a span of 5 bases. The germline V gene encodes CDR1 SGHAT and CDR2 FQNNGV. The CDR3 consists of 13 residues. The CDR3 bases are TGTGCCAGCAGCTTAGTAAGAAACACTGAAGCTTTCTTT. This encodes CASSLVRNTEAFF.

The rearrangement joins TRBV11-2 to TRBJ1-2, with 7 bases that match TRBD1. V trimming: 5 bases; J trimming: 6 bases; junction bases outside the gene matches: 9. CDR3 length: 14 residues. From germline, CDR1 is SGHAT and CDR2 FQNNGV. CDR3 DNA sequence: TGTGCCAGCAGCCCAGCTAGGGGGCCCAATGGCTACACCTTC. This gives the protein CASSPARGPNGYTF.

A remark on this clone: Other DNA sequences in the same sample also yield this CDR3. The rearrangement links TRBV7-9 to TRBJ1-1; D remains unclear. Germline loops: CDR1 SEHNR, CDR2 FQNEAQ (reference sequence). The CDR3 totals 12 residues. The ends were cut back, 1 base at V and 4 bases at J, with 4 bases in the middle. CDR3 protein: CASSLVSTEAFF. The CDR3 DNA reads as TGTGCCAGCAGCTTAGTTAGCACTGAAGCTTTCTTT. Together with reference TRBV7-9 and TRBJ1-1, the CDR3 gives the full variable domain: DTGVSQNPRHKITKRGQNVTFRCDPISEHNRLYWYRQTLGQGPEFLTYFQNEAQLEKSRLLSDRFSAERPKGSFSTLEIQRTEQGDSAMYLCASSLVSTEAFFGQGTRLTVV.

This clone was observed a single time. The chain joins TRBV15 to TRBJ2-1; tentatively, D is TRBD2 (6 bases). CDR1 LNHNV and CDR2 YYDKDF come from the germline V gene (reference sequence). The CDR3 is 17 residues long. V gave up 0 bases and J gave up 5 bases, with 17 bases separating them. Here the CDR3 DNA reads TGTGCCACCAGCAGAGAGTATTCGGCTAGCGACCACAATGAGCAGTTCTTC. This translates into CATSREYSASDHNEQFF.

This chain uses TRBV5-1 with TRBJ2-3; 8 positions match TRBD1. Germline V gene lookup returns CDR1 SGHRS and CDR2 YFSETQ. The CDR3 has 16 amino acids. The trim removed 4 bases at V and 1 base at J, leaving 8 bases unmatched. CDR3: CASSPQGAGGTDTQYF. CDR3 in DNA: TGCGCCAGCAGCCCTCAGGGGGCCGGAGGCACAGATACGCAGTATTTT.